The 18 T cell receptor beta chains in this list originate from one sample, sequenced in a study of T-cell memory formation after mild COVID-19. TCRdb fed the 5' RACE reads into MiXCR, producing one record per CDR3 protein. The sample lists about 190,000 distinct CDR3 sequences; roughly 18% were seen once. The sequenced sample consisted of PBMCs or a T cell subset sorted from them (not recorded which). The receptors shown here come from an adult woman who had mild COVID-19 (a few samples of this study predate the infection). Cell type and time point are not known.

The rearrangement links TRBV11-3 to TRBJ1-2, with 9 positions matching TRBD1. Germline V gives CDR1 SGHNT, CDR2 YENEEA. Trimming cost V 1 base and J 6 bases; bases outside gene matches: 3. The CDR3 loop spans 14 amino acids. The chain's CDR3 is CASSLGGTGNGYTF. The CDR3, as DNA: TGTGCCAGCAGCTTAGGAGGGACAGGGAATGGCTACACCTTC. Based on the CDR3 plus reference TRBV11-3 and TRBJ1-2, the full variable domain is EAGVVQSPRYKIIEKKQPVAFWCNPISGHNTLYWYLQNLGQGPELLIRYENEEAVDDSQLPKDRFSAERLKGVDSTLKIQPAELGDSAVYLCASSLGGTGNGYTFGSGTRLTVV.

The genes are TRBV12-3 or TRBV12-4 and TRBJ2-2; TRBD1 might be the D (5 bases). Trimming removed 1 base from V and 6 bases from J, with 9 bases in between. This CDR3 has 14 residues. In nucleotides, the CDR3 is TGTGCCAGCAGTTTAGAGGGGTTCGCCGGGGAGCTGTTTTTT. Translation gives CASSLEGFAGELFF.

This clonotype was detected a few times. CDR3 DNA sequence: TGCGCCAGCAGCTTGGAACGGATCACCGGGGAGCTGTTTTTT. The encoded protein is CASSLERITGELFF. The rearrangement links TRBV5-1 to TRBJ2-2; D remains unclear. Germline CDR1 SGHRS, CDR2 YFSETQ. This CDR3 region has 14 residues. V was cut by 0 bases and J by 4 bases, with 7 bases left in between.

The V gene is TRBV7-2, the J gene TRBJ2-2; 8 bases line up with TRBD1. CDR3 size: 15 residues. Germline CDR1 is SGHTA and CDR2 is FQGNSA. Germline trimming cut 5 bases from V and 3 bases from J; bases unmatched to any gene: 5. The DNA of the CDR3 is TGTGCCAGCAGCCCCAGGGGGCCGGACACCGGGGAGCTGTTTTTT. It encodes CASSPRGPDTGELFF.

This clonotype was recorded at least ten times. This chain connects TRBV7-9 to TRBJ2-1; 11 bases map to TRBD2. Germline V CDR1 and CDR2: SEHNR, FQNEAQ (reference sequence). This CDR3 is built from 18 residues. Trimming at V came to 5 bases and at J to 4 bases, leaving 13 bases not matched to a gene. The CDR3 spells CASSTPPGTSGRYNEQFF. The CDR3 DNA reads TGTGCCAGCAGCACACCGCCCGGGACTAGCGGACGATACAATGAGCAGTTCTTC.

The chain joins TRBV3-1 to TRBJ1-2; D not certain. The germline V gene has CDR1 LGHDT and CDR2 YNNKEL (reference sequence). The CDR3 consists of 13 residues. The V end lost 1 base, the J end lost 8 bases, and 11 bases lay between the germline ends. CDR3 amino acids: CASSQGGLQGYTF. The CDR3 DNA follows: TGTGCCAGCAGCCAAGGGGGTCTTCAGGGCTACACCTTC.

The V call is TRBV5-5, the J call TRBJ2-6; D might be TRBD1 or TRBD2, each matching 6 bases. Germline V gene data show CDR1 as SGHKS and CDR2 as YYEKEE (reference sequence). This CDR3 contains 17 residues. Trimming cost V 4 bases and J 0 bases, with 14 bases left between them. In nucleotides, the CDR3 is TGTGCCAGCAGCGCCGTGGGGGGCGACTCTGGGGCCAACGTCCTGACTTTC. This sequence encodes CASSAVGGDSGANVLTF.

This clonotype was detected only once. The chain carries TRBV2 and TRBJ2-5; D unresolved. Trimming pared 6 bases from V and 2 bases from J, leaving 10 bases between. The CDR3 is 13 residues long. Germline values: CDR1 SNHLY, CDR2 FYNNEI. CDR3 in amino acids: CASSGQIQETQYF. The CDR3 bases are TGTGCCAGCAGCGGTCAAATTCAAGAGACCCAGTACTTC. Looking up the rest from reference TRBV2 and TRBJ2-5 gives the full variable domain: EPEVTQTPSHQVTQMGQEVILRCVPISNHLYFYWYRQILGQKVEFLVSFYNNEISEKSEIFDDQFSVERPDGSNFTLKIRSTKLEDSAMYFCASSGQIQETQYFGPGTRLLVL.

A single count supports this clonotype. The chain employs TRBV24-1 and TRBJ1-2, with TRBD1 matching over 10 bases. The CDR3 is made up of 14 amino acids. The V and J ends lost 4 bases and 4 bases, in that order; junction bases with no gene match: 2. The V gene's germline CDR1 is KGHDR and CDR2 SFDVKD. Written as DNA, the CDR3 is TGTGCCACCAGTGACAGGACAGGGGGCTATGGCTACACCTTC. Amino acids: CATSDRTGGYGYTF.

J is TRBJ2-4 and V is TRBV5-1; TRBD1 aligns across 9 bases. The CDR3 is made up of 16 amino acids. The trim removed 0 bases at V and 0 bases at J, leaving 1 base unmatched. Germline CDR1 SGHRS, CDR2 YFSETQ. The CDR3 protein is CASSLDRGLAKNIQYF. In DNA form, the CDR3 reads TGCGCCAGCAGCTTGGACAGGGGGCTAGCCAAAAACATTCAGTACTTC. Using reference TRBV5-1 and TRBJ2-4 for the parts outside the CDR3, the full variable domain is KAGVTQTPRYLIKTRGQQVTLSCSPISGHRSVSWYQQTPGQGLQFLFEYFSETQRNKGNFPGRFSGRQFSNSRSEMNVSTLELGDSALYLCASSLDRGLAKNIQYFGAGTRLSVL.

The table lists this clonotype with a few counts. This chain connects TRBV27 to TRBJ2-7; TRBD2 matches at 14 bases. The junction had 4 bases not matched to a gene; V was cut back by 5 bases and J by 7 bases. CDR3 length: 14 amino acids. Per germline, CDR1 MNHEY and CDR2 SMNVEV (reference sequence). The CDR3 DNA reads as TGTGCCAGCAGTCCTCGACTAGCGGGAGGGGAGCAGTACTTC. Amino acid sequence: CASSPRLAGGEQYF.

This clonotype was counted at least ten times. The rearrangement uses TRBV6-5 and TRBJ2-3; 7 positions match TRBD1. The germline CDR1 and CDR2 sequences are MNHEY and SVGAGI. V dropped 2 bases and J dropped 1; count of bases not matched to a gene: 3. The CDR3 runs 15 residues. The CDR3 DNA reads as TGTGCCAGCAGTTACGGGACAGCCCGCACAGATACGCAGTATTTT. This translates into CASSYGTARTDTQYF.

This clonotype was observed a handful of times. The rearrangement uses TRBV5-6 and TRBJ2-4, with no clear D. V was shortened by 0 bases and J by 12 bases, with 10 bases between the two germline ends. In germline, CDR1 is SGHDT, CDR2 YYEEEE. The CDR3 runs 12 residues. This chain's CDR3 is CASSLAYWAQYF. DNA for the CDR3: TGTGCCAGCAGCTTGGCCTACTGGGCTCAGTACTTC.

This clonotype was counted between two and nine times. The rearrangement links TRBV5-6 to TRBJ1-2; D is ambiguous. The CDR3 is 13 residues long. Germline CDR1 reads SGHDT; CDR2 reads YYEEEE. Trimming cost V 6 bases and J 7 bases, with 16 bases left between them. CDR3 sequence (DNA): TGTGCCAGCACCCCCCGGGGTTCAGGTGGCTACACCTTC. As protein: CASTPRGSGGYTF.

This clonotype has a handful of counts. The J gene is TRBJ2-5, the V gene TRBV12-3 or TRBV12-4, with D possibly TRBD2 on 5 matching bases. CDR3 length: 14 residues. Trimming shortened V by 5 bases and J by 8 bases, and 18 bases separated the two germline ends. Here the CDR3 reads CASSPREVGGTQYF. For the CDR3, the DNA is TGTGCCAGCAGTCCGCGCGAGGTAGGAGGTACCCAGTACTTC.

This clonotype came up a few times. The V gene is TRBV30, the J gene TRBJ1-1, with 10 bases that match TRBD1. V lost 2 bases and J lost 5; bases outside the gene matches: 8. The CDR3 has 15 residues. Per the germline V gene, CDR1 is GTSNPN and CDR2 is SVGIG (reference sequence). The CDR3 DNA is TGTGCCTGGAGTAGAGACAGGGGGCGTTGGACTGAAGCTTTCTTT. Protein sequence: CAWSRDRGRWTEAFF.

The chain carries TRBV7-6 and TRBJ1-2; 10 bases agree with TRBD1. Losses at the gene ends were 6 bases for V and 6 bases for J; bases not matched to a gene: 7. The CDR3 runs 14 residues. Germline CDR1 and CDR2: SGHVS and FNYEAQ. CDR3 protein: CASRLTGTGDGYTF. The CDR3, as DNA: TGTGCCAGCAGGCTGACCGGGACAGGGGATGGCTACACCTTC.

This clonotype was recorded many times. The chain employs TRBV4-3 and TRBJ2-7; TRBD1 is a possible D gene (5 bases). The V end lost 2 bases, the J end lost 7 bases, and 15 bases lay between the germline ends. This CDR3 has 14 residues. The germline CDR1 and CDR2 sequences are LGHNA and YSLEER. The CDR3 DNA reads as TGCGCCAGCAGCCAATTCCAAGGGGATGGGGAGCAGTACTTC. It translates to CASSQFQGDGEQYF.